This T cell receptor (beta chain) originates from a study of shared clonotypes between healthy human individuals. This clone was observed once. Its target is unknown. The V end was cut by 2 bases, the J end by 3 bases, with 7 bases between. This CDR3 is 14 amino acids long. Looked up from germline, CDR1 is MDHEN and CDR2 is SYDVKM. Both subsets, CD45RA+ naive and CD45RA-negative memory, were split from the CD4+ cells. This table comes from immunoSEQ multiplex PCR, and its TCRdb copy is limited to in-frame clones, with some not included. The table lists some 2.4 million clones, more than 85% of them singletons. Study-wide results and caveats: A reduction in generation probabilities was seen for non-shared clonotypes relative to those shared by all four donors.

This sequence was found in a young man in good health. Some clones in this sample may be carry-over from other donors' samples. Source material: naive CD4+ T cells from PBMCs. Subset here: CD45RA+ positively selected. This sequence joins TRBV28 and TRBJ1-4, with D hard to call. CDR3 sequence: CASSLLLANEKLFF. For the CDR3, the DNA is TGTGCCAGCAGTTTACTTCTAGCTAATGAAAAACTGTTTTTT.